This TCR beta chain was documented in a study of blood T cells in healthy people across ages. The wider study: Per two T cells, about one barcoded beta molecule was captured through template switching. Notes on the study in general: The CMV status of each donor remained undetermined, and this could have confounded shifts in expanded clonotypes.

The CDR3 has 16 amino acids. Per germline, CDR1 SGHTA and CDR2 FQGNSA. V shed 5 bases and J 2 bases; nucleotides not matched to a gene: 7. It was with a sample-barcoded 5' primer and a J-beta primer mix that a second PCR of roughly 7 to 12 cycles was run. One entry per CDR3 protein results from TCRdb running MiXCR on the 5' RACE reads. The sample has about 1.7 million distinct CDR3 sequences, roughly 27% seen once; the top ten hold less than 9.5%. Comment on this clonotype: Its antigen is still unknown.

This chain joins TRBV7-2 and TRBJ2-5; 11 bases are shared with TRBD2. The sample taken for sequencing was blood. This TCR was sampled from a woman aged 25-40 years in good health. CDR3 region: CASSTRLAGLQETQYF. The CDR3 coding sequence is TGTGCCAGCAGCACTAGACTAGCGGGGCTACAAGAGACCCAGTACTTC. Drawing the rest from reference TRBV7-2 and TRBJ2-5, the complete variable domain is GAGVSQSPSNKVTEKGKDVELRCDPISGHTALYWYRQSLGQGLEFLIYFQGNSAPDKSGLPSDRFSAERTGGSVSTLTIQRTQQEDSAVYLCASSTRLAGLQETQYFGPGTRLLVL.